The clone carrying this T cell receptor beta chain was observed at least ten times. The antigen is not known. Per germline, CDR1 SEHNR and CDR2 FQNEAQ (reference sequence). V lost 9 bases and J lost 4; bases outside the gene matches: 7. The CDR3 is 14 residues long. This specimen belongs to a study of CD8 T cells in ankylosing spondylitis. Study conclusions and caveats: Some motif variants were previously reported in reactive arthritis synovial fluid and blood. Blood of patients with ankylosing spondylitis appeared to be characterized by a TCR beta motif of several highly homologous variants. Matched ankylosing spondylitis synovial fluid reportedly contained a significantly enriched population of disease-linked clones.

Scientists made TCR beta libraries using quantitative 5'-RACE with molecular barcodes. Each CDR3 protein gets one entry after TCRdb re-called the 5' RACE reads with MiXCR. The repertoire has fewer than 650,000 distinct CDR3 sequences, about 13% of them found once; the top ten carry approximately 6.2%. Material: blood, either unsorted or a sorted T cell fraction (not recorded which). The chain joins TRBV7-9 to TRBJ2-1, with 9 bases matching TRBD2. The TCR was taken from a male donor with ankylosing spondylitis. The CDR3 region has the DNA TGTGCCAGTACTGCTAGCGGGACTTACAATGAGCAGTTCTTC. Protein product: CASTASGTYNEQFF.